This T cell receptor (beta chain) was recorded in a study of beta chain features in type 1 diabetes. Broader study findings: Type 1 diabetes patients had VDJ junctions that carried fewer insertions and more deletions. Significant though moderate, a shortening of TCRB CDR3s appeared in all four CD4+ subsets of Type 1 diabetes patients. Cells expressing TCR highly could be over-represented by cDNA sequencing.

Expressed TCRB transcripts were sequenced after all isolated RNA was converted to cDNA. Average reads for naive, central memory and regulatory T cell samples were about 4 million. Clones were sequenced by immunoSEQ multiplex PCR, and TCRdb holds only the in-frame ones, with some missing. The table includes about 260,000 clones, around 22% detected once. Of note for this clone: What it recognizes is unknown.

Trimming removed 7 bases from V and 0 bases from J, with 6 bases in between. The CDR3 length is 11 residues. Germline V gene data show CDR1 as SQVTM and CDR2 as ANQGSEA. CD4+ naive, central memory, regulatory and stem cell-like memory cells were sorted via CD45RO/CCR7/CD25/CD127/CD95/CD27. The chain couples TRBV29-1 to TRBJ2-5, with D uncertain. The sequence was collected from a woman aged 25-40 years with type 1 diabetes. The source material was naive CD4+ T cells from blood. CDR3 loop: CSGAYQETQYF. CDR3 nucleotides: TGCAGCGGGGCCTACCAAGAGACCCAGTACTTC. Complete variable domain (other parts from reference TRBV29-1 and TRBJ2-5): SAVISQKPSRDICQRGTSLTIQCQVDSQVTMMFWYRQQPGQSLTLIATANQGSEATYESGFVIDKFPISRPNLTFSTLTVSNMSPEDSSIYLCSGAYQETQYFGPGTRLLVL.